Here is one T cell receptor (beta chain) with its context. Antigen unknown. Preparation of TCR beta libraries was done by quantitative 5'-RACE with molecular barcodes. TCRdb re-analysed the 5' RACE reads in MiXCR, keeping a single row per CDR3 protein. This sample has hundreds of thousands of distinct CDR3 sequences, with roughly 25% found just once. These data come from a study of CD8 T cells in ankylosing spondylitis. Notes on the study in general: The disease-linked clones had a CD8+ phenotype and low blood frequencies. Ankylosing spondylitis blood appeared to carry a characteristic TCR beta motif of several highly homologous variants.

Looked up from germline, CDR1 is SGHNT and CDR2 is YENEEA. The V gene end was trimmed by 1 base and the J gene end by 4 bases; junction bases not matched to a gene: 30. The CDR3 is made up of 23 amino acids. Sequenced material: blood, either unsorted or a sorted T cell fraction (not recorded which). The chain links TRBV11-3 to TRBJ2-7; 8 bases align to TRBD1. The receptor was isolated from a male donor with ankylosing spondylitis or in good health (not recorded which). DNA of the CDR3: TGTGCCAGCAGCTTAGGACAGTCGACAGGACAGGGCAACGTCAAAAACCGAGATTACGAGCAGTACTTC. Its protein product is CASSLGQSTGQGNVKNRDYEQYF.